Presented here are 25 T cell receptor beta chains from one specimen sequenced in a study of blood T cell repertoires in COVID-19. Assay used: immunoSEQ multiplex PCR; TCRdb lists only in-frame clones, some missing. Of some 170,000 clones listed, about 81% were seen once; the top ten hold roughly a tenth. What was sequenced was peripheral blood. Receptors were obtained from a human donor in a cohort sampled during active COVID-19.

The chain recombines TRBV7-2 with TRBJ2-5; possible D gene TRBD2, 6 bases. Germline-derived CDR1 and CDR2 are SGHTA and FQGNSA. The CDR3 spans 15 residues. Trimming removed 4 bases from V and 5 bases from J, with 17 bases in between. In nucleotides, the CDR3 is TGTGCCAGCAGCTCTAATGCCGCCGCGGGGGAGACCCAGTACTTC. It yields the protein CASSSNAAAGETQYF.

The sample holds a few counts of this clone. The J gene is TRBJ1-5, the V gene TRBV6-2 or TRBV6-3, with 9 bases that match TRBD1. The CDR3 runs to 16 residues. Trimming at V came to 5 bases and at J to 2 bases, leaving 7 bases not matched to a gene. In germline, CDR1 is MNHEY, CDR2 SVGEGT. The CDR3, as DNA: TGTGCCAGCAGTCCCCGGGGACAGGGACGCAATCAGCCCCAGCATTTT. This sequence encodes CASSPRGQGRNQPQHF.

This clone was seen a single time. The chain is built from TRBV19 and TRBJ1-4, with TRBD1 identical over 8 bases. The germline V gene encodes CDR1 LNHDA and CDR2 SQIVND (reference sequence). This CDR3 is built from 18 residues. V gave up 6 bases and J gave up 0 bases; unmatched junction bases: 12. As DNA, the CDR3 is TGTGCCAGTAGCACCCGCACAGGGGGACCCACAACTAATGAAAAACTGTTTTTT. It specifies CASSTRTGGPTTNEKLFF.

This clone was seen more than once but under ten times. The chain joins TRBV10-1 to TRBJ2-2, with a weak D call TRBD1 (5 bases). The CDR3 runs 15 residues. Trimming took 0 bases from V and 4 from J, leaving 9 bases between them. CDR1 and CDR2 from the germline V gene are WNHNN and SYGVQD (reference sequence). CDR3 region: CASSESRVGTGELFF. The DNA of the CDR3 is TGCGCCAGCAGTGAGTCCAGGGTGGGCACCGGGGAGCTGTTTTTT.

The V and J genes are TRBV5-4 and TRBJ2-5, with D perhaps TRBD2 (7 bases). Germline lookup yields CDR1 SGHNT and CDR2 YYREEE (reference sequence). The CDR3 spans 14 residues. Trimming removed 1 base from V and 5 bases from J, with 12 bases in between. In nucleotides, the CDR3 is TGTGCCAGCAGCTTGAGGGGGGGGCGGGAGACCCAGTACTTC. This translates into CASSLRGGRETQYF.

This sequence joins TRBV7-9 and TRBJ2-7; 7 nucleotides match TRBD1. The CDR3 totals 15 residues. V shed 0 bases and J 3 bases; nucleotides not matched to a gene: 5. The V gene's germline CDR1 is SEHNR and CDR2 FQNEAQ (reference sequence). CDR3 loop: CASSLAGGLIYEQYF. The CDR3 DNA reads TGTGCCAGCAGCTTAGCAGGGGGCCTGATCTACGAGCAGTACTTC.

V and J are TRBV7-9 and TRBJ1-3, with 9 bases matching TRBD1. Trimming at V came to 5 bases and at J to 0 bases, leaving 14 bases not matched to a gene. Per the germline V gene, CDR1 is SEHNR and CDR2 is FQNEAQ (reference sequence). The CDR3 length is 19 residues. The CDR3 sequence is CASSEGPGQGSSSGNTIYF. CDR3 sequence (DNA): TGTGCCAGCAGCGAAGGACCGGGACAGGGATCCAGCTCTGGAAACACCATATATTTT.

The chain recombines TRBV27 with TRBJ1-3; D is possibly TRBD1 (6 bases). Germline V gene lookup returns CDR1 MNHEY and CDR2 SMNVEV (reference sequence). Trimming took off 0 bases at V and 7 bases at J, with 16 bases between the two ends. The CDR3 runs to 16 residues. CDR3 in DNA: TGTGCCAGCAGTTTATCTATGGGACACATTCGGAACACCATATATTTT. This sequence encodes CASSLSMGHIRNTIYF.

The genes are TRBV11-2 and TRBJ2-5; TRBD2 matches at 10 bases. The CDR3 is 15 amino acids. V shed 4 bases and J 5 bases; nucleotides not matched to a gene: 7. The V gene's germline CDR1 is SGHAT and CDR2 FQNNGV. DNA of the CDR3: TGTGCCAGCAGCTCCCTTAGCGGGAGGTCCGAGACCCAGTACTTC. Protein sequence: CASSSLSGRSETQYF.

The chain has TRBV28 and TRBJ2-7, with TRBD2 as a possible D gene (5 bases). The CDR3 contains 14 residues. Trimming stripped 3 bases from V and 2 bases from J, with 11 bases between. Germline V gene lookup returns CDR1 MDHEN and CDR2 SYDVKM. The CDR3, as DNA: TGTGCCAGCAGTTTTCAGCGGCGGCCCTACGAGCAGTACTTC. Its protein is CASSFQRRPYEQYF.

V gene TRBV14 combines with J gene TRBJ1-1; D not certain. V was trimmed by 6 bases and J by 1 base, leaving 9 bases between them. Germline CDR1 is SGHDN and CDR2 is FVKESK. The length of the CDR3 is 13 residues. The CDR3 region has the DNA TGTGCCAGCAGATATACACCGAACACTGAAGCTTTCTTT. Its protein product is CASRYTPNTEAFF.

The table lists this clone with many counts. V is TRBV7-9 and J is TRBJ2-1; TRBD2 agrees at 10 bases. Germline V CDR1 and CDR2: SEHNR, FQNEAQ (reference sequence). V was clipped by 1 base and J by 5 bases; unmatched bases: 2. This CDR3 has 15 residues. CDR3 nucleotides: TGTGCCAGCAGCTTAGTACTAGCGGGACACAATGAGCAGTTCTTC. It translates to CASSLVLAGHNEQFF.

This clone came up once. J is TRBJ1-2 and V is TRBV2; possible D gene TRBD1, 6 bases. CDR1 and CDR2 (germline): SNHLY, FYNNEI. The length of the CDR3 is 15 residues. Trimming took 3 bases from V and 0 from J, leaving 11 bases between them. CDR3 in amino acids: CASSEGDKANYGYTF. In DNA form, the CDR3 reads TGTGCCAGCAGTGAGGGGGACAAAGCTAACTATGGCTACACCTTC.

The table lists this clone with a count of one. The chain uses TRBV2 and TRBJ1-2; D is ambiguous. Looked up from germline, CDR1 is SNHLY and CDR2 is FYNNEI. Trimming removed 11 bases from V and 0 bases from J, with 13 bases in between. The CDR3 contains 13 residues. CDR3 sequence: CAAQRKANYGYTF. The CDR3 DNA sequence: TGTGCCGCCCAGAGGAAAGCTAACTATGGCTACACCTTC.

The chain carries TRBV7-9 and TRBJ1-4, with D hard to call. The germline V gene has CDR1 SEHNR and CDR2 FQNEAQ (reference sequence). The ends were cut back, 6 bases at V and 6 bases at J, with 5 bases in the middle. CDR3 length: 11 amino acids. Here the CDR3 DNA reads TGTGCCAGCAGTCAGGATGAAAAACTGTTTTTT. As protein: CASSQDEKLFF.

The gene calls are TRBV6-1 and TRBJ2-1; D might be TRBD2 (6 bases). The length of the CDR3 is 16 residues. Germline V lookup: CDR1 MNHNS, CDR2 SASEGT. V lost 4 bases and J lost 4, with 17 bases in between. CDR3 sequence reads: CASSVSGAGSYNEQFF. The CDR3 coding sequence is TGTGCCAGCAGTGTCTCTGGGGCGGGATCGTACAATGAGCAGTTCTTC.

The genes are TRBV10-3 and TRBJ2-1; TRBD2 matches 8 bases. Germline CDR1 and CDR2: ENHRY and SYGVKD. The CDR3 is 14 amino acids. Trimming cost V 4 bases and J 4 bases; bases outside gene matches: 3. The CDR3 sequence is CAISGSGIYNEQFF. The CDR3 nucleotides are TGTGCCATCAGTGGTAGCGGGATTTACAATGAGCAGTTCTTC.

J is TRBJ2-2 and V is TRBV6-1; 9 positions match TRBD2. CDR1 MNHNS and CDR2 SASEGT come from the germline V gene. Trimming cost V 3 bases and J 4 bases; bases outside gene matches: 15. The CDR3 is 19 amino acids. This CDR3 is CASSDPYDWLAGSTGELFF. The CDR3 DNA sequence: TGTGCCAGCAGTGACCCCTATGATTGGCTAGCGGGAAGCACCGGGGAGCTGTTTTTT.

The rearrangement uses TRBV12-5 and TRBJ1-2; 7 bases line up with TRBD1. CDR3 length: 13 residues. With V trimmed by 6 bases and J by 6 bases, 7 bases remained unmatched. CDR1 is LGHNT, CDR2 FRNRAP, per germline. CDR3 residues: CASGLDRVDGYTF. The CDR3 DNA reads TGTGCTAGTGGCCTAGACAGGGTCGATGGCTACACCTTC.

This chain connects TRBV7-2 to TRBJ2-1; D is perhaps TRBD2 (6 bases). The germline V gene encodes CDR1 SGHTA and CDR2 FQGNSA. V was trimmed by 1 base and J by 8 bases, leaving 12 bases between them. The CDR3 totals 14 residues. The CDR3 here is CASSLGGEYHEQFF. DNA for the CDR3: TGTGCCAGCAGCTTAGGGGGGGAGTATCATGAGCAGTTCTTC.

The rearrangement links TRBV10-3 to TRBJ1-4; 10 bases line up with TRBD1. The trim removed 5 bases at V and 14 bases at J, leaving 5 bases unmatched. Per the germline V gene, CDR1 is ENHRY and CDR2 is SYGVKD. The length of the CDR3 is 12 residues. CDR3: CAISTGQGNLFF. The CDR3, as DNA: TGTGCCATCAGTACGGGACAGGGGAACCTGTTTTTT.

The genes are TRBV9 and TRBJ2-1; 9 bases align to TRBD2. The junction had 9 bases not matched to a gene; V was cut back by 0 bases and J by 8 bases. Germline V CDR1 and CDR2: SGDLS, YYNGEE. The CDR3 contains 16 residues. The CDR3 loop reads CASSVGSSRGGHEQFF. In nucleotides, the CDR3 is TGTGCCAGCAGCGTAGGTTCCTCGCGGGGGGGCCATGAGCAGTTCTTC.

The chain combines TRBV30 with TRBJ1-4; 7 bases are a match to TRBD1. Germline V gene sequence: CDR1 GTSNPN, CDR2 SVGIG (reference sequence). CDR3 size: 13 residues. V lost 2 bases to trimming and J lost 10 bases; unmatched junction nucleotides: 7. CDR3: CAWSHRQGAKLFF. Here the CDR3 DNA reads TGTGCCTGGAGTCACAGACAGGGCGCAAAACTGTTTTTT.

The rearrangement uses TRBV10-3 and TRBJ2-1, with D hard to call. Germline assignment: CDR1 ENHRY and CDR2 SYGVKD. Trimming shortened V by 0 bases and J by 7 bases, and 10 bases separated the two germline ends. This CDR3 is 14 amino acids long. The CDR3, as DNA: TGTGCCATCAGTGAGTCAGGAGAATTTAATGAGCAGTTCTTC. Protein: CAISESGEFNEQFF.

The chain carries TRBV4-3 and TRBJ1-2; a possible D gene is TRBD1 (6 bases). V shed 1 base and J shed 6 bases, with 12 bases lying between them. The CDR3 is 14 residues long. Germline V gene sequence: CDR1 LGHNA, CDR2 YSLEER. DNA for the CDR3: TGCGCCAGCAGCCAAGGGCCGACAGGTGATGGCTACACCTTC. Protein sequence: CASSQGPTGDGYTF.